The clone carrying this TCR beta chain has just a few counts. Its antigen is not identified. Method: immunoSEQ multiplex PCR; TCRdb's copy keeps in-frame clones and lacks some. The profile shows 50,000 or so clones, just under 95% of them singletons. This sample is drawn from a study of graft-versus-host responses after intestinal transplantation. Study-level background: Transplants were multivisceral, liver-intestinal, or isolated intestinal. Anti-thymocyte globulin induction, then tacrolimus and steroids for about 3 years, went to all recipients. Broader study findings: Some GvH clones were seen earlier in gut or blood, suggesting intestinal origin. Individuals carrying graft-donor T cell macrochimerism showed high graft-versus-host to host-versus-graft clonal ratios in allografts.

CDR1 is MDHEN and CDR2 is SYDVKM in the germline V gene. The V gene lost 2 bases and the J gene lost 12 bases, with 13 bases spanning the gap. The CDR3 extends over 12 amino acids. This specimen consisted of PBMCs, obtained roughly 860 days after a first intestinal transplant, on the day of a second. The TCR was taken from a human patient who received an intestinal transplant, so some T cells may come from the graft donor. The chain is built from TRBV28 and TRBJ1-1, with D tentatively TRBD1 (5 bases). CDR3 sequence reads: CASSLAGTITFF. DNA of the CDR3: TGTGCCAGCAGTTTAGCCGGGACCATTACTTTCTTT.